Listed below are T cell receptor beta chains from one sample, sequenced in a study of T cells in Graves' hyperthyroidism and ophthalmopathy. TCRdb reprocessed the multiplex PCR reads via MiXCR and lists one record per CDR3 protein. The sample shows some 500,000 distinct CDR3 sequences, around 15% of them seen only once. The source material was blood. The source is a woman under 30 with Graves' hyperthyroidism. Each CDR3 is given without its conserved first and last residue. The size of a clone is reported for some rows only, either as once, few or many, or as a class for expanded clones.

v_call clone_size cdr3_aa
TRBV6-1 many ASTHRTDTGELF
TRBV9 few ASSATFGGNPEKLF
TRBV3-1 many ASSRTSGTKNIQY
TRBV2 many ASSGWGAYTEAF
TRBV11-3 - ASSYTGAAVGDTQY
TRBV27 - ASTGLAGGPYEQY
TRBV3-1 many ASSLSGSTGEQY
TRBV2 many ASSEATGGNQPQH
TRBV12-3/TRBV12-4 many ASINYNEQF
TRBV14 - ASSLPGLAGGYEQF
TRBV2 many ASRREGAGELF
TRBV7-9 - ASSLEDRAYEQY
TRBV19 once ASSLPTGGEQY
TRBV20-1 many SARDLVLTSGELF
TRBV7-9 many ASSSQRSLRWYEQY
TRBV7-3 many ASSLVASGTYEQY
TRBV18 many ASSPPAFQETQY
TRBV11-3 many ASSLNTGGLGNEQF
TRBV12-3/TRBV12-4 many ASSPGTLGSPLH
TRBV12-3/TRBV12-4 many ASSLAAWGAKNIQY
TRBV3-1 - ASSFYRETNEKLF
TRBV12-3/TRBV12-4 many ASTGVNEQF
TRBV19 - ASSISDDSGNTIY
TRBV27 - DSTSTGTAGGEQF
TRBV27 many ASSLFRENTEAF
TRBV30 many AWSKGSHEQF
TRBV6-1 few ASSPHETGRVEKLF
TRBV14 - ASSQDRGSYGYT
TRBV6-1 many ASSGRLEGEQF
TRBV12-3/TRBV12-4 many ASRLGVGDTIY
TRBV12-3/TRBV12-4 many ASSLFDRVSQPQH
TRBV6-1 many ASSEAGLAPGTDTQY
TRBV27 few ASSFIPPSGERF
TRBV28 many ASSSSGTGDYNEQF
TRBV28 many ASTLGGAWSPLH
TRBV6-1 many ASSPGPQRDTDTQY
TRBV9 - ASSSRLWGEGPHEQY
TRBV12-3/TRBV12-4 many ASRHRDRGDPSTDTQY
TRBV18 many ASSPPILAEAF
TRBV4-2 few ASSQDNTAGSNQPQH
TRBV6-5 many ASSYSRPDASGYGYT
TRBV20-1 few SASLGVGNQPQH
TRBV3-1 - ASSQDRYNEQF
TRBV30 many AWRDTRNTEAF
TRBV12-3/TRBV12-4 many ASSLGASGSYEQY
TRBV27 few ASSLSRQPYNEQF
TRBV20-1 many SARRPQRPSSYNEQF
TRBV19 many ASSLDRLSDGYT
TRBV7-9 many ASSLGTGESKNIQY
TRBV2 many ASIIQPTNEKLF
TRBV12-3/TRBV12-4 many ASSLFDPLAGDDEQF
TRBV7-8 few ASSSTQGLTTEAF
TRBV5-1 many ASSLDLTGANVLT